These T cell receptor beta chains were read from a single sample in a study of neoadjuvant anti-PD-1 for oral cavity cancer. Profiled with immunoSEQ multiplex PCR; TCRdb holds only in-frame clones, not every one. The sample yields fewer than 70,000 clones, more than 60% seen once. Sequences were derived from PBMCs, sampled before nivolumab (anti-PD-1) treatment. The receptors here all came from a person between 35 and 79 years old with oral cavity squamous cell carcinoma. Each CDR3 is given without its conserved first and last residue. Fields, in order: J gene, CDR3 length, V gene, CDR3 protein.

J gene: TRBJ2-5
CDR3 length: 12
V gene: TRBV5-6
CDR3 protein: ASSKAGGLETQY

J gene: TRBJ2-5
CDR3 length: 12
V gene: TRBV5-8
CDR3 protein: ASSSGVLQETQY

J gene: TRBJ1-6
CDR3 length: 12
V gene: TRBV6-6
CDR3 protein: ASSYPGGSSPLH

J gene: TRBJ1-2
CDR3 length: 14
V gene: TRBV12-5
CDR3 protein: ASGRTRGLLNYGYT

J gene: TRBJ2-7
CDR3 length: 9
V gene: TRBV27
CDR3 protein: ASRDGYEQY

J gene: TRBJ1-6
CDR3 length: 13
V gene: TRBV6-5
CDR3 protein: ASSRQGWSGTPLH

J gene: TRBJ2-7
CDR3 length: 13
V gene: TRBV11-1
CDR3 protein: ASSWGRTGGNEQY

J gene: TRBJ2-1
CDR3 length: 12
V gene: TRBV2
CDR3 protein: ASSPLAGVNEQF

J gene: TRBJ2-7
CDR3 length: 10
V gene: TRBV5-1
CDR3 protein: ASSRGFYEQY

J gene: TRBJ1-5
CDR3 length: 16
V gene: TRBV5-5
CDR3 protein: ASSLQVGQGYSNQPQH

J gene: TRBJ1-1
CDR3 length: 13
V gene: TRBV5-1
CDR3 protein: ASSARQGGGTEAF

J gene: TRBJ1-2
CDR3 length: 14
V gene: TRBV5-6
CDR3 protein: ASSLGSGYRNYGYT

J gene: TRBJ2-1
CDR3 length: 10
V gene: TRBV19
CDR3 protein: ASIGKSGEQF

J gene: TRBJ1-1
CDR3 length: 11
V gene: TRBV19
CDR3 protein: ASSTQGSTEAF

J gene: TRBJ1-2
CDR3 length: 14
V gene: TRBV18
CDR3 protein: ASSPGGRTGSDGYT

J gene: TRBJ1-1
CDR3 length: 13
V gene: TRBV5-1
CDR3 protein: ASSLSREVNTEAF

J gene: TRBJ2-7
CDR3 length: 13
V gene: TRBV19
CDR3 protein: ASSLGTGGGYEQY

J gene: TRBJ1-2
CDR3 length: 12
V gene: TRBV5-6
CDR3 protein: ASSLEGLPRGYT

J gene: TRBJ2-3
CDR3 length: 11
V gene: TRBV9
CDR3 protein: ASSGSPTDTQY

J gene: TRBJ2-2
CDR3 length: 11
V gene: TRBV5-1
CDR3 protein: ASSLTTTGELF

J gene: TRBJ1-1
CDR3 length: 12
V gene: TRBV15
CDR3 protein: ATSRQGLNTEAF

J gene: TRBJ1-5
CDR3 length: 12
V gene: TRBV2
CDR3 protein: ASSGGQLHQPQH

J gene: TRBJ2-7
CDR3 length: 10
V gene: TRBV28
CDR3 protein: ASGPGGGEQY

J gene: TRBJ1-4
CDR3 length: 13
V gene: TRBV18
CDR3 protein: ASSPPGGMEEKLF

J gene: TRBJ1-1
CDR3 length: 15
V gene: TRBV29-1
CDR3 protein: SVVHGLGTGNWIEAF

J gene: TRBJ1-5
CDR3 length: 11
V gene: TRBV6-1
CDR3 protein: ASTDRVDQPQH

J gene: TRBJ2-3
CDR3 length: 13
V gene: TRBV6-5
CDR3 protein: ASREDRDYTDTQY

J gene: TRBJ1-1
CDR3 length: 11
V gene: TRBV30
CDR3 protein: AWSVRGRTEAF

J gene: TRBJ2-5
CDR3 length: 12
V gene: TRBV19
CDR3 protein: ASTPRGRGETQY

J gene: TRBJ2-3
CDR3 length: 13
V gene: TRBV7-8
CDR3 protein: ASSLSPLATDTQY

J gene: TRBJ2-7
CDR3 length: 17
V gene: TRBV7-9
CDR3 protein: ASSTQTGGQRGAAYEQY

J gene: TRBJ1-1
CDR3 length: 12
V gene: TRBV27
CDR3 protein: ARPGQTINTEAF

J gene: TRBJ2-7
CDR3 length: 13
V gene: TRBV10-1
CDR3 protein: ASSESQRGRSEQY

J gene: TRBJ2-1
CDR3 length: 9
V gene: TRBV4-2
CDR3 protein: ASGQGNEQF

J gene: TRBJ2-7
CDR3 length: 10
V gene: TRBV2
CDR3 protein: ASWFSGSLAH

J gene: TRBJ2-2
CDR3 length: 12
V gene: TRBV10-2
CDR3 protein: ASKGQGMSGELF

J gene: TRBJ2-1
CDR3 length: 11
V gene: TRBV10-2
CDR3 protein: ASSADWGSEQF

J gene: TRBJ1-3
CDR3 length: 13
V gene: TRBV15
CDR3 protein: ATSIDRGSGNTIY

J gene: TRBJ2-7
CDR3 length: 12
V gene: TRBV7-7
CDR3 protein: ASSPTVYSYEQY

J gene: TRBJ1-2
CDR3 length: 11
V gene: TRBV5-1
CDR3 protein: ASSPDRNYGYT

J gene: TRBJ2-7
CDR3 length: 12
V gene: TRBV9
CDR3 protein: ASSDRGTSKEQY

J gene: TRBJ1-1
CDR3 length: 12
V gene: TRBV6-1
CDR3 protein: ASSEGDTNTEAF

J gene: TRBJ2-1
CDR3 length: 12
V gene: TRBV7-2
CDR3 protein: ASSQGPSNNEQF

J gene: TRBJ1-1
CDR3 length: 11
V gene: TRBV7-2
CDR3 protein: ASSWGGNTEAF

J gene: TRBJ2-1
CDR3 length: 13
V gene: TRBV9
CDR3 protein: ASSGSHSGTFKQF

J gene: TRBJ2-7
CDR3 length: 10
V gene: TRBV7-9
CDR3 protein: ASERDSYEQY

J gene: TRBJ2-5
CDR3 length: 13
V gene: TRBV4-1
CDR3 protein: ASSHNLRGTETQY

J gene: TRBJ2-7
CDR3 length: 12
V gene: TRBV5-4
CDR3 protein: ASSLETLDVEQY